What follows describes a single T cell receptor beta chain. Its antigen is unidentified. Gene names and germline refer to mouse. The read terminates 1 residue before the CDR3 end, so the remaining end is supplied by the germline J gene. Sequencing of TCRbeta CDR3 at survey depth gave sequences and template counts. The method was immunoSEQ multiplex PCR; TCRdb's version includes in-frame clones alone and lacks a portion of them. The sample lists some 540 clones; less than 70% were seen once. These data come from a study of tissue T cells after allogeneic stem cell transplantation. Germline lookup yields CDR1 MSHET and CDR2 SYDVDS. With 6 bases removed from V and 0 bases from J, the gap between germline ends came to 14 bases. The CDR3 consists of 16 residues. Study-wide results and limits: Shared clones across patients were few; motif clustering revealed tissue-specific shared signatures. Blood and spleen captured only part of the tissue TCR repertoire.

Specimen: liver tissue. The sequence came from a female BALB/c mouse in good health. MHC haplotype here: H2-d. The chain combines TRBV29 with TRBJ1-4, with a weak D call TRBD1 (6 bases). The part of the CDR3 DNA that was read is TGTGCTAGCAGGCCCGCAGGGGAAGTTTCCAACGAAAGATTATTT. It translates to CASRPAGEVSNERLF. In full, the CDR3 is CASRPAGEVSNERLFF.